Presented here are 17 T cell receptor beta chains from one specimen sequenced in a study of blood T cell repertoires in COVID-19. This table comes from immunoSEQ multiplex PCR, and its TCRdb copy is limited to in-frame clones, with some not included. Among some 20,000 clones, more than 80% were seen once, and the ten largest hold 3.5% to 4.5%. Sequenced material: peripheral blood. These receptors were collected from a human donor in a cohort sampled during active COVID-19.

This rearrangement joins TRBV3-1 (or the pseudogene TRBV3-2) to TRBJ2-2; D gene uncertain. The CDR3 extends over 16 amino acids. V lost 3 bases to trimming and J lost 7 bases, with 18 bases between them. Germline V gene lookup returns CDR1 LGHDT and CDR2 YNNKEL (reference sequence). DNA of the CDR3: TGTGCCAGCAGCCACCCCCGGAACGCCGGCGGCGGGGAGCTGTTTTTT. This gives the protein CASSHPRNAGGGELFF.

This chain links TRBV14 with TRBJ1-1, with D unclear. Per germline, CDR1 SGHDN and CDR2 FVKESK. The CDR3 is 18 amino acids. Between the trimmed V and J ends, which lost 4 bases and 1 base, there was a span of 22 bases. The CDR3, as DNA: TGTGCCAGCAGCCGATCTAAGTTAAGTGTTGGGCCGAACACTGAAGCTTTCTTT. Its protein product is CASSRSKLSVGPNTEAFF.

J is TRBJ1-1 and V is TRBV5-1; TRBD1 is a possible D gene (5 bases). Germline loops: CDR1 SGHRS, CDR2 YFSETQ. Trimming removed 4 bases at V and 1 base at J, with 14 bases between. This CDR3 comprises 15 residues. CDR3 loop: CASSPMGRGNTEAFF. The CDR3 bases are TGCGCCAGCAGCCCTATGGGTAGGGGGAACACTGAAGCTTTCTTT. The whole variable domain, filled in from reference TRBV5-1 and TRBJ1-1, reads KAGVTQTPRYLIKTRGQQVTLSCSPISGHRSVSWYQQTPGQGLQFLFEYFSETQRNKGNFPGRFSGRQFSNSRSEMNVSTLELGDSALYLCASSPMGRGNTEAFFGQGTRLTVV.

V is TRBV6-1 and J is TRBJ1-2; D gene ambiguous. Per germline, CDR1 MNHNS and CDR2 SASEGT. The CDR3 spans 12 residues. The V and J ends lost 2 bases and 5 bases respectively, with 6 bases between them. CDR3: CASSEILYGYTF. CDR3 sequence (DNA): TGTGCCAGCAGTGAAATACTGTATGGCTACACCTTC.

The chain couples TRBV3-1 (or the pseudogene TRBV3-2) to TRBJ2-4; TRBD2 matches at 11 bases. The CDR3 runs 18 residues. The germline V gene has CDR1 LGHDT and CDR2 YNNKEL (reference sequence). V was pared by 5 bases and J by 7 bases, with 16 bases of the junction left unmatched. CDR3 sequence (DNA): TGTGCCAGCAGCGCCCTTGGAACTAGCGGGAGAGGGATGAACATTCAGTACTTC. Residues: CASSALGTSGRGMNIQYF.

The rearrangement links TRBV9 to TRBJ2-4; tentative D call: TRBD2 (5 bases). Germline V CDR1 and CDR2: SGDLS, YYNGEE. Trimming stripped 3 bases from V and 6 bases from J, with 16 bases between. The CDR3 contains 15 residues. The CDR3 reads CASSAREWAVNIQYF. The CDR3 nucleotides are TGTGCCAGCAGCGCCCGGGAATGGGCTGTAAACATTCAGTACTTC.

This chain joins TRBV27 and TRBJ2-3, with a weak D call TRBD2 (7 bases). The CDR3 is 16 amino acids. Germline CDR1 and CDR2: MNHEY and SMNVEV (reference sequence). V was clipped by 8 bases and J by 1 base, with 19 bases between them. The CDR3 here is CASGPLGGAGTDTQYF. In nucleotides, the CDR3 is TGTGCCAGCGGACCCCTTGGGGGGGCCGGCACAGATACGCAGTATTTT.

The CDR3 loop is CASSLRGRAPYEQYF. The CDR3 nucleotides read TGTGCCAGCAGCTTAAGGGGGAGGGCCCCCTACGAGCAGTACTTC. The chain employs TRBV11-1 and TRBJ2-7, with D possibly TRBD2 on 7 matching bases. Germline loops: CDR1 SGHAT, CDR2 FQDESV (reference sequence). CDR3 size: 15 residues. V lost 2 bases, J lost 2 bases, and 13 bases lay in between.

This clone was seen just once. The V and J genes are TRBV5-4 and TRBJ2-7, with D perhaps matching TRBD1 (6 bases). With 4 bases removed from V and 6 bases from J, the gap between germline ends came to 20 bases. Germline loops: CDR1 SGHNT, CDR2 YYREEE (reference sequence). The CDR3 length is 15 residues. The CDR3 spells CASSTIDRLRGEQYF. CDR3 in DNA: TGTGCCAGCAGCACTATTGACAGGCTGAGAGGCGAGCAGTACTTC. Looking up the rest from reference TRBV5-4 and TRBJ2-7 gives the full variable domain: ETGVTQSPTHLIKTRGQQVTLRCSSQSGHNTVSWYQQALGQGPQFIFQYYREEENGRGNFPPRFSGLQFPNYSSELNVNALELDDSALYLCASSTIDRLRGEQYFGPGTRLTVT.

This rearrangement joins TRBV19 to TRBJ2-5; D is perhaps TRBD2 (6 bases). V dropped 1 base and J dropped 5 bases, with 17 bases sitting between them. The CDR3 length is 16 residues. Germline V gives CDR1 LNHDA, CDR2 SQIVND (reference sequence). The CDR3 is CASSIASLGRGETQYF. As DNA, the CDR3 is TGTGCCAGTAGTATAGCCTCGCTCGGGAGAGGGGAGACCCAGTACTTC.

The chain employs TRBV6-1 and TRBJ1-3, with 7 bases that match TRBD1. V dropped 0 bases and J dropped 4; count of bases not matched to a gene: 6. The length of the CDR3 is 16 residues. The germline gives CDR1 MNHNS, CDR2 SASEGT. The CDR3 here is CASSEASAGGGNTIYF. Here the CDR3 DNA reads TGTGCCAGCAGTGAAGCATCGGCAGGGGGAGGAAACACCATATATTTT.

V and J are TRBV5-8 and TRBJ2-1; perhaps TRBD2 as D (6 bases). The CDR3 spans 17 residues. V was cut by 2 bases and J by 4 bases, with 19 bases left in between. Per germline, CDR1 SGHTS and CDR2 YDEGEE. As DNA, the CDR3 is TGTGCCAGCAGCTTCGCTAGACTAGTCGGGGTTTACAATGAGCAGTTCTTC. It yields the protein CASSFARLVGVYNEQFF.

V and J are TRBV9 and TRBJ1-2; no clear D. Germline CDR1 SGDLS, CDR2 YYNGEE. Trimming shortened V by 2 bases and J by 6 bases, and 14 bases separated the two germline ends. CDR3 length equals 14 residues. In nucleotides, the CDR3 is TGTGCCAGCAGCGTGGGTCATGGACTCGATGGCTACACCTTC. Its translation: CASSVGHGLDGYTF.

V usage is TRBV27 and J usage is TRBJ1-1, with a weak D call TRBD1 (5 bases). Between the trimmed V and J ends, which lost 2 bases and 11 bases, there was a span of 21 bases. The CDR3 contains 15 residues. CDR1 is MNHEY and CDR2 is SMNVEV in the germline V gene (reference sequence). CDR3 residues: CASSLSRAVLSEAFF. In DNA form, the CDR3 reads TGTGCCAGCAGTTTAAGCAGGGCAGTACTTTCGGAGGCTTTCTTT.

The CDR3 spells CASSQEGRGQETQYF. The CDR3 DNA reads TGTGCCAGCAGCCAAGAAGGCAGGGGGCAAGAGACCCAGTACTTC. The rearrangement uses TRBV14 and TRBJ2-5; 7 nucleotides line up with TRBD1. The ends lost 0 bases at V and 2 bases at J; junction bases unmatched: 3. There are 15 residues in the CDR3. Germline values: CDR1 SGHDN, CDR2 FVKESK.

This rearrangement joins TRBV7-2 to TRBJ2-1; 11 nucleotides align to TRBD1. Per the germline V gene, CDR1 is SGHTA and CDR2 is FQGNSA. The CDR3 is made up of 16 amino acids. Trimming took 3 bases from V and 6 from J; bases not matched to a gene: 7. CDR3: CASSFRGTGGFNEQFF. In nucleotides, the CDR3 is TGTGCCAGCAGCTTCCGTGGGACAGGGGGTTTCAATGAGCAGTTCTTC.

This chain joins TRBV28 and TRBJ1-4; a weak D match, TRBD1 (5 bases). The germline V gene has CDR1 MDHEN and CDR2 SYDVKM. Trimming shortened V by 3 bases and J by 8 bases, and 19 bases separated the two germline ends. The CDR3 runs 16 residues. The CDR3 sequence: CASSFPRGDLKEKLFF. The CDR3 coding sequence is TGTGCCAGCAGTTTTCCCCGGGGGGATCTAAAGGAAAAACTGTTTTTT. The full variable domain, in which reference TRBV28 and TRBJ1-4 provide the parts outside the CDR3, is DVKVTQSSRYLVKRTGEKVFLECVQDMDHENMFWYRQDPGLGLRLIYFSYDVKMKEKGDIPEGYSVSREKKERFSLILESASTNQTSMYLCASSFPRGDLKEKLFFGSGTQLSVL.